The rows below give T cell receptor beta chains drawn from one sample of a study of blood T cells in healthy people across ages. Via MiXCR, TCRdb re-called the 5' RACE reads, giving one row per CDR3 protein. The sample consists of approximately 1,000,000 distinct CDR3 sequences, around two fifths of them appearing once. The specimen was blood. These receptors were taken from a man aged 18-30 years in good health. Both conserved end residues are part of each CDR3. The D gene is left open where the match is weak. Part of the rows lack a size; the others show once, few, many or a class for expanded clones.

clone_size	v_call	j_call	d_call	cdr3_nt	cdr3_aa
NA	TRBV7-9	TRBJ1-3	NA	TGTGCCAGCAGCTTAAGATCTGGAAACACCATATATTTT	CASSLRSGNTIYF
few	TRBV28	TRBJ2-2	TRBD2	TGTGCCAGCAGTTGGGACTACCACACCGGGGAGCTGTTTTTT	CASSWDYHTGELFF
many	TRBV7-9	TRBJ1-2	NA	TGTGCCAGCAGCTTACGGGAGGATGGCTACACCTTC	CASSLREDGYTF
few	TRBV6-6	TRBJ1-1	TRBD1	TGTGCCAGCAGCCACGGATTGGAGAAGGGACAGACCGAAGCTTTCTTT	CASSHGLEKGQTEAFF
NA	TRBV30	TRBJ1-6	TRBD1	TGTGCCTGGAGGGGACAGGGTGGTAATTCACCCCTCCACTTT	CAWRGQGGNSPLHF
NA	TRBV13	TRBJ2-1	TRBD1	TGTGCCAGCAGCTTAGGGACAGGGAATGGGCAGTTCTTC	CASSLGTGNGQFF
once	TRBV20-1	TRBJ2-6	NA	TGCAGTGCTAGAGATTTGAGAGGGGCCAACGTCCTGACTTTC	CSARDLRGANVLTF
few	TRBV6-5	TRBJ1-5	NA	TGTGCCAGCAGTTACTCTTCCGAGGTGCAGCCCCAGCATTTT	CASSYSSEVQPQHF
NA	TRBV30	TRBJ2-2	TRBD1	TGTGCCTGGAGTGTTACACAGGGGTCTACCGGGGAGCTGTTTTTT	CAWSVTQGSTGELFF
NA	TRBV7-9	TRBJ2-5	NA	TGTGCCAGCAGCACCCGGGGTCTCCAAGAGACCCAGTACTTC	CASSTRGLQETQYF
NA	TRBV5-1	TRBJ2-1	NA	TGCGCCAGCAGCATGCTTGGGCTATTTCGGGGTTCGGATGGGCAGTTCTTC	CASSMLGLFRGSDGQFF
NA	TRBV4-1	TRBJ2-2	NA	TGCGCCAGCAGCTACGGGACTGATTCCGGGGAGCTGTTTTTT	CASSYGTDSGELFF
NA	TRBV20-1	TRBJ1-1	TRBD1	TGCAGTGCTAGCGATAGACAGGGGACGTTCTACGCTGAAGCTTTCTTT	CSASDRQGTFYAEAFF
NA	TRBV9	TRBJ2-7	NA	TGTGCCAGCAGCGACGGACCCACTTCCTACGAGCAGTACTTC	CASSDGPTSYEQYF
NA	TRBV6-1	TRBJ2-3	TRBD2	TGTGCCGGAGGACTAGCGGGGAGCACAGATACGCAGTATTTT	CAGGLAGSTDTQYF
NA	TRBV20-1	TRBJ2-2	NA	TGCAGTGCTAGAGCGGATCCCGCGAACACCGGGGAGCTGTTTTTT	CSARADPANTGELFF
NA	TRBV7-9	TRBJ1-5	NA	TGTGCCAGCAGCTTTCTACAGGCTGATCAGCCCCAGCATTTT	CASSFLQADQPQHF
NA	TRBV12-3/TRBV12-4	TRBJ2-1	NA	TGTGCCAGCAGTTTCAGGAGGGCGCGGTTCTTC	CASSFRRARFF
NA	TRBV5-5	TRBJ1-2	TRBD1	TGTGCCAGCAGCGTGGACAGGGGGCAGGGAGGCTACACCTTC	CASSVDRGQGGYTF
once	TRBV30	TRBJ2-7	NA	TGTGCCTGGAGTGTAATCACGTTCTCCTACGAGCAGTACTTC	CAWSVITFSYEQYF
many	TRBV6-6	TRBJ2-3	NA	TGTGCCAGCATTCTCGACGCAGGGAATACGCAGTATTTT	CASILDAGNTQYF
NA	TRBV11-2	TRBJ2-5	NA	TGTGCCAGCAGCCTCTCAAGGGGGAGAGCACAAGAGACCCAGTACTTC	CASSLSRGRAQETQYF
NA	TRBV4-1	TRBJ1-2	NA	TGCGCCAGCAGCCAAGAAACCTTTACAGATGGCTACACCTTC	CASSQETFTDGYTF
NA	TRBV7-3	TRBJ2-5	NA	TGTGCCAGCAGCTCGTTGAAACAAGAGACCCAGTACTTC	CASSSLKQETQYF
few	TRBV5-1	TRBJ1-1	TRBD1	TGCGCCAGCAGCTTTACCGGGACAGAGAACACTGAAGCTTTCTTT	CASSFTGTENTEAFF